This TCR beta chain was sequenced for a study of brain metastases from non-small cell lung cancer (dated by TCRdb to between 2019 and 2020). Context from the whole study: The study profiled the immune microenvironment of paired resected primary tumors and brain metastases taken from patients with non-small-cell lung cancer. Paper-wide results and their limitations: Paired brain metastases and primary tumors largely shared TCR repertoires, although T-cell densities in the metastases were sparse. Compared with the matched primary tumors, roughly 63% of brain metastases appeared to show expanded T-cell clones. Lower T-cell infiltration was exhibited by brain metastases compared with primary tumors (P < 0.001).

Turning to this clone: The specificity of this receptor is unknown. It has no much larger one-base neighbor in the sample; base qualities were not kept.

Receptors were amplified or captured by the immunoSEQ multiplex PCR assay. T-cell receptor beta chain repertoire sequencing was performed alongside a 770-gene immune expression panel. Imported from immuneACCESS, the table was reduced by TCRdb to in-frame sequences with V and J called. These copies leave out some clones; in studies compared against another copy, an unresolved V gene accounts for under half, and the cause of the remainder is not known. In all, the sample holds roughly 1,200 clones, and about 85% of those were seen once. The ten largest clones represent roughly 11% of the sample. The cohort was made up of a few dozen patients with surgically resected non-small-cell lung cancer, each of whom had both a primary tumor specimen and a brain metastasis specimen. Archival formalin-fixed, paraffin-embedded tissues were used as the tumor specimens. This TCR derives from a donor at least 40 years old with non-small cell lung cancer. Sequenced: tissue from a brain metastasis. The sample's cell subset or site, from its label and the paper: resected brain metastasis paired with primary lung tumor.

DNA sequence: TGTGCCAGCAGTTTAGGGTGGAAGCAGTTCTTC. Its translation is CASSLGWKQFF. The chain is assembled from TRBV12-3 or TRBV12-4 and TRBJ2-1; the D gene identity is not certain. Trimming removed 1 base from V and 11 bases from J, leaving 6 bases between the germline ends. Reading from cysteine to phenylalanine, the CDR3 counts 11 amino acids. Only the CDR3 part of the read is kept: 33 bases, read in frame from the first base.